Sequencing of this T cell receptor (beta chain) was carried out in a study of blood T cell repertoires in COVID-19. Assay: immunoSEQ multiplex PCR; the TCRdb copy retains only in-frame clones and omits some. The table lists some 180,000 clones, 75% to 80% of them singletons. V was cut by 1 base and J by 2 bases, with 15 bases left in between. There are 17 residues in the CDR3. Germline V gives CDR1 KGHSH, CDR2 LQKENI. The source of this sequence is a woman aged 50 to 60 with active or convalescent COVID-19. Sequenced input: peripheral blood. The rearrangement uses TRBV18 and TRBJ2-1; possible D gene TRBD2, 6 bases. CDR3 protein: CASSPREGGNTYNEQFF. Written as DNA, the CDR3 is TGTGCCAGCTCACCACGGGAAGGAGGGAACACCTACAATGAGCAGTTCTTC.